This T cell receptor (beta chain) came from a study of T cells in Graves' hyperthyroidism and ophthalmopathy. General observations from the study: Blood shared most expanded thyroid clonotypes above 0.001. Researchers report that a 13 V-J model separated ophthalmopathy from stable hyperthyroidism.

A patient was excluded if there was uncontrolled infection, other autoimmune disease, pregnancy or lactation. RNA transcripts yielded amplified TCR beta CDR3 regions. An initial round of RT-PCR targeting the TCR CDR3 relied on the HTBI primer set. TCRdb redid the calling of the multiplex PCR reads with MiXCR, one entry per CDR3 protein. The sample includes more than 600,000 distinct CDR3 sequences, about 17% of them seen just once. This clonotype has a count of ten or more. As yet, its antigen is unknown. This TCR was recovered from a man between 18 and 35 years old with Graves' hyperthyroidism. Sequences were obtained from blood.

This chain's CDR3 is CASSPQGGVSEQYF. The CDR3, as DNA: TGTGCCAGCTCACCTCAAGGGGGTGTCAGCGAGCAGTACTTC. The rearrangement uses TRBV18 and TRBJ2-7, with a possible D match to TRBD1 (6 bases). The ends were cut back, 3 bases at V and 6 bases at J, with 15 bases in the middle. CDR1 is KGHSH and CDR2 is LQKENI in the germline V gene. This CDR3 comprises 14 residues.